A single sample is the source of the 25 T cell receptor beta chains below, sequenced in a study of CD4 T cells in relation to SARS-CoV-2 and coronaviruses. TCRdb keeps only in-frame clones here, not all; method: immunoSEQ multiplex PCR. There are tens of thousands of clones in the sample; around nine tenths occur only once, and 9.2% lies in the top ten. Source material: memory CD4+ T cells from PBMCs. Receptor source: an adult with COVID-19.

This clone was detected a few times. The chain joins TRBV4-1 to TRBJ2-2, with 8 bases aligning to TRBD1. In germline, CDR1 is MGHRA, CDR2 YSYEKL. J gave up 6 bases and V 0 bases, and 9 bases lay outside the gene matches. The CDR3 runs to 17 residues. CDR3: CASSQDWRGQAAGELFF. The CDR3 DNA reads as TGCGCCAGCAGCCAAGATTGGAGGGGACAGGCGGCCGGGGAGCTGTTTTTT.

The V and J genes are TRBV24-1 and TRBJ1-2; 9 nucleotides match TRBD1. Germline lookup yields CDR1 KGHDR and CDR2 SFDVKD. The CDR3 length is 14 residues. V lost 3 bases, J lost 6 bases, and 4 bases stayed unmatched. Here the CDR3 reads CATSDPGTGHGYTF. The DNA of the CDR3 is TGTGCCACCAGTGATCCCGGGACAGGGCATGGCTACACCTTC.

Remarks on this clone: The sample contains more than one DNA sequence encoding this CDR3. The chain employs TRBV19 and TRBJ1-4; tentatively, D is TRBD1 (5 bases). The V gene's germline CDR1 is LNHDA and CDR2 SQIVND (reference sequence). This CDR3 has 14 amino acids. Trimming stripped 5 bases from V and 3 bases from J, with 10 bases between. In DNA form, the CDR3 reads TGTGCCAGTAGTGGGGGGTTGTCTAATGAAAAACTGTTTTTT. Its protein is CASSGGLSNEKLFF.

The V call is TRBV7-2, the J call TRBJ1-2, with 7 positions matching TRBD1. In germline, CDR1 is SGHTA, CDR2 FQGNSA. Germline trimming cut 6 bases from V and 1 base from J; bases unmatched to any gene: 14. CDR3 length equals 17 residues. The CDR3 DNA follows: TGTGCCAGCAGGCCTGGCGGGGACAGAAGCATTAACTATGGCTACACCTTC. Its translation: CASRPGGDRSINYGYTF.

The chain combines TRBV5-1 with TRBJ1-2, with 9 nucleotides matching TRBD1. The ends lost 0 bases at V and 4 bases at J; junction bases unmatched: 1. In germline, CDR1 is SGHRS, CDR2 YFSETQ. The CDR3 sequence is 14 residues long. The CDR3 sequence: CASSLGTGVYGYTF. Here the CDR3 DNA reads TGCGCCAGCAGCTTGGGGACAGGGGTCTATGGCTACACCTTC.

This clone has only one observation. The chain recombines TRBV9 with TRBJ2-1; 7 bases match TRBD2. The CDR3 extends over 16 amino acids. Germline V gene lookup returns CDR1 SGDLS and CDR2 YYNGEE. The V and J ends lost 1 base and 1 base, in that order; junction bases with no gene match: 5. The CDR3 reads CASSVIPGGSYNEQFF. The DNA for the CDR3 is TGTGCCAGCAGCGTAATTCCCGGGGGGTCCTACAATGAGCAGTTCTTC.

The CDR3, as DNA: TGTGCCAGCAGGAAGCGGGGGGCGAACACCGGGGAGCTGTTTTTT. This sequence encodes CASRKRGANTGELFF. The chain links TRBV28 to TRBJ2-2, with TRBD2 matching over 9 bases. The germline CDR1 and CDR2 sequences are MDHEN and SYDVKM. The ends lost 6 bases at V and 0 bases at J; junction bases unmatched: 2. The CDR3 contains 15 residues.

V gene TRBV5-1 combines with J gene TRBJ1-1, with unresolved D. CDR1 SGHRS and CDR2 YFSETQ come from the germline V gene. This CDR3 contains 14 residues. V shed 7 bases and J shed 5 bases, with 18 bases lying between them. CDR3 coding DNA: TGCGCCAGCGTCCTGTTATCAGGCGGGACTGAAGCTTTCTTT. Translating gives CASVLLSGGTEAFF.

This CDR3 reads CASTGTGGRETQYF. As DNA, the CDR3 is TGTGCCAGCACCGGGACAGGGGGCCGAGAGACCCAGTACTTC. The chain couples TRBV6-5 to TRBJ2-5, with 12 bases identical to TRBD1. The ends lost 7 bases at V and 4 bases at J; junction bases unmatched: 4. In germline, CDR1 is MNHEY, CDR2 SVGAGI. This CDR3 spans 14 amino acids.

V is TRBV11-3 and J is TRBJ2-1, with 9 bases that match TRBD2. The CDR3 contains 17 residues. V dropped 1 base and J dropped 6; count of bases not matched to a gene: 10. CDR1 is SGHNT and CDR2 is YENEEA in the germline V gene. The chain's CDR3 is CASSLGPLAGAVNEQFF. The DNA of the CDR3 is TGTGCCAGCAGCTTAGGGCCATTAGCGGGGGCCGTCAATGAGCAGTTCTTC.

The V call is TRBV6-6, the J call TRBJ1-4, with D possibly matching TRBD1 (5 bases). Trimming stripped 2 bases from V and 5 bases from J, with 12 bases between. Germline V gene data show CDR1 as MNHNY and CDR2 as SVGAGI (reference sequence). The CDR3 length is 15 residues. Written as DNA, the CDR3 is TGTGCCAGCAGTTACCAAGGGACCGGGAATGAAAAACTGTTTTTT. It yields the protein CASSYQGTGNEKLFF.

Here the CDR3 DNA reads TGTGCCAGTAGTACACCTTCCGGGATACAGGGAGCTTCCGGTGAAAAACTGTTTTTT. It encodes CASSTPSGIQGASGEKLFF. The chain combines TRBV19 with TRBJ1-4; tentatively, D is TRBD1 (6 bases). Germline assignment: CDR1 LNHDA and CDR2 SQIVND (reference sequence). The V and J ends lost 4 bases and 7 bases respectively, with 28 bases between them. The CDR3 runs to 19 residues.

The gene calls are TRBV6-2 or TRBV6-3 and TRBJ1-6; possibly TRBD1 for D (5 bases). Germline-derived CDR1 and CDR2 are MNHEY and SVGEGT. The CDR3 runs 14 residues. Trimming pared 2 bases from V and 10 bases from J, leaving 12 bases between. The CDR3 protein is CASSYPGQLSPLHF. CDR3 DNA sequence: TGTGCCAGCAGTTACCCAGGACAACTCTCACCCCTCCACTTT.

This rearrangement joins TRBV5-6 to TRBJ2-5, with 9 bases lining up with TRBD1. With V trimmed by 3 bases and J by 5 bases, 11 bases remained unmatched. This CDR3 contains 16 residues. The germline gives CDR1 SGHDT, CDR2 YYEEEE. The CDR3 DNA sequence: TGTGCCAGCAGCTGGACCCGGGACAGGGTGGTGGAGACCCAGTACTTC. This gives the protein CASSWTRDRVVETQYF.

This chain connects TRBV19 to TRBJ1-5; D unclear. Trimming stripped 5 bases from V and 9 bases from J, with 8 bases between. In germline, CDR1 is LNHDA, CDR2 SQIVND (reference sequence). The CDR3 sequence is 11 residues long. The CDR3 DNA reads as TGTGCCAGTAGTTATGCGGGGCCCCAGCATTTT. It is translated as CASSYAGPQHF.

The chain combines TRBV11-2 with TRBJ2-3; 10 bases line up with TRBD2. The V gene's germline CDR1 is SGHAT and CDR2 FQNNGV. The CDR3 runs 16 residues. V gave up 5 bases and J gave up 6 bases; unmatched junction bases: 11. CDR3 sequence (DNA): TGTGCCAGCAGCCCTCTGAGCGGGGGGGCTTCCGATACGCAGTATTTT. Protein: CASSPLSGGASDTQYF.

Here the CDR3 reads CASSLPGTSGNNEQFF. In DNA form, the CDR3 reads TGCGCCAGCAGCTTGCCTGGGACTAGCGGGAACAATGAGCAGTTCTTC. The rearrangement joins TRBV5-1 to TRBJ2-1; 13 bases are shared with TRBD2. V lost 1 base to trimming and J lost 5 bases; unmatched junction nucleotides: 3. The CDR3 covers 16 residues. Germline V gene data show CDR1 as SGHRS and CDR2 as YFSETQ.

The V and J genes are TRBV6-2 or TRBV6-3 and TRBJ2-7, with 14 bases matching TRBD2. Germline lookup yields CDR1 MNHEY and CDR2 SVGEGT. Trimming took 6 bases from V and 1 from J; bases not matched to a gene: 8. The length of the CDR3 is 17 residues. The CDR3 region has the DNA TGTGCCAGCAGCGGGACTAGCGGGGGCTACCTTTCCTACGAGCAGTACTTC. This gives the protein CASSGTSGGYLSYEQYF.

This clone occurred a few times. The chain combines TRBV3-1 (or the pseudogene TRBV3-2) with TRBJ1-6; 8 bases map to TRBD1. V was clipped by 3 bases and J by 6 bases; unmatched bases: 7. The CDR3 contains 16 residues. Germline V gene data show CDR1 as LGHDT and CDR2 as YNNKEL (reference sequence). CDR3 region: CASSQSPGQVNSPLHF. The CDR3 nucleotides read TGTGCCAGCAGCCAGTCTCCGGGACAGGTTAATTCACCCCTCCACTTT.

The rearrangement uses TRBV24-1 and TRBJ1-2, with TRBD1 as a possible D gene (6 bases). The CDR3 consists of 13 residues. V was shortened by 2 bases and J by 7 bases, with 10 bases between the two germline ends. The germline V gene has CDR1 KGHDR and CDR2 SFDVKD. The CDR3 coding sequence is TGTGCCACCAGTGATTCTTCCAGGGGTGGCTACACCTTC. Translating it yields CATSDSSRGGYTF.

The J gene is TRBJ2-7, the V gene TRBV6-1; 9 nucleotides align to TRBD1. Germline V lookup: CDR1 MNHNS, CDR2 SASEGT. Trimming took 0 bases from V and 7 from J; bases not matched to a gene: 7. CDR3 length equals 15 residues. CDR3 nucleotide sequence: TGTGCCAGCAGTGAAGCGTCTACAGGGGGCCAAGAGCAGTACTTC. Translated: CASSEASTGGQEQYF.

V and J are TRBV7-3 and TRBJ2-3, with 10 bases matching TRBD2. V shed 5 bases and J 2 bases; nucleotides not matched to a gene: 7. This CDR3 region has 16 residues. Germline CDR1 reads SGHTA; CDR2 reads FQGTGA. The CDR3 region is CASSVSGGLYTDTQYF. CDR3 sequence (DNA): TGTGCCAGCAGCGTTAGCGGGGGGCTATACACAGATACGCAGTATTTT.

The chain combines TRBV4-1 with TRBJ2-7; no clear D gene. V was shortened by 2 bases and J by 5 bases, with 4 bases between the two germline ends. The CDR3 totals 11 residues. CDR1 and CDR2 (germline): MGHRA, YSYEKL. As DNA, the CDR3 is TGCGCCAGCAGCCAACACCACGAGCAGTACTTC. Translation gives CASSQHHEQYF.

This clone was seen only once. V usage is TRBV29-1 and J usage is TRBJ2-3; possibly TRBD1 or TRBD2 for D (5 bases each). V was cut by 6 bases and J by 4 bases, with 17 bases left in between. Germline values: CDR1 SQVTM, CDR2 ANQGSEA. The CDR3 contains 14 residues. CDR3 coding DNA: TGCAGCGTCGCTACGAGGGCAGGGCCAGATACGCAGTATTTT. As protein: CSVATRAGPDTQYF.

The genes are TRBV15 and TRBJ2-1, with 7 bases that match TRBD1. This CDR3 has 16 residues. Germline values: CDR1 LNHNV, CDR2 YYDKDF (reference sequence). The junction had 7 bases not matched to a gene; V was cut back by 1 base and J by 4 bases. The CDR3 reads CATSRGSGTVYNEQFF. The CDR3 region has the DNA TGTGCCACCAGCAGAGGGTCAGGGACAGTATACAATGAGCAGTTCTTC.